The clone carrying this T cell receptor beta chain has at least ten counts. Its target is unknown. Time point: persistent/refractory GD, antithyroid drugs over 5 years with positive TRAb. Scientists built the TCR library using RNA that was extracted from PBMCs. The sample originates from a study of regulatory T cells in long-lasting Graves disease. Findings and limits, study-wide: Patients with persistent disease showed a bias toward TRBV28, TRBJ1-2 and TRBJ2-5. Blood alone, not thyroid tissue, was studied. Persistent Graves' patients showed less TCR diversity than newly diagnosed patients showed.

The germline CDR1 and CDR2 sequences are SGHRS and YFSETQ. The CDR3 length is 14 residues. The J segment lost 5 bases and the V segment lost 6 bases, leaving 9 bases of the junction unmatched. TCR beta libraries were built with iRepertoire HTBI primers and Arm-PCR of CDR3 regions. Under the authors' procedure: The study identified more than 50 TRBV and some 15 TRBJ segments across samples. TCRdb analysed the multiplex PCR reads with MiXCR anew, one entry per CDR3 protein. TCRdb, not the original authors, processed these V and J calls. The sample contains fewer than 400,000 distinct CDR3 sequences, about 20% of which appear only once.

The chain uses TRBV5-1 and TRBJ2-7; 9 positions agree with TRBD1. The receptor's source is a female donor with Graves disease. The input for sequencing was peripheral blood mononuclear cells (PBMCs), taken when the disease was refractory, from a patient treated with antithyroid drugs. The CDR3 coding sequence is TGCGCCAGCATTCCGGGACAGGGCGTCCACGAGCAGTACTTC. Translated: CASIPGQGVHEQYF.